Listed below are T cell receptor beta chains from one sample, sequenced in a study of T cell repertoires in ileal Crohn's disease. Assay: immunoSEQ multiplex PCR; the TCRdb copy retains only in-frame clones and omits some. The table has under 6,500 clones, roughly 88% seen once; the top ten hold around 0.86%. What was sequenced was CD4+ T cells from ileum. The receptors stem from an adult with Crohn's disease. Some clones in this sample may be carry-over from other donors' samples. The CDR3 runs from the conserved cysteine through the conserved F or W. D genes are given only for firm matches. Only part of the rows carry a size: once, few, many, or a class if the clone is expanded.

j_call,clone_size,v_call,d_call,cdr3_aa,cdr3_nt
TRBJ2-5,.,TRBV6-5,TRBD2,CASSYRGRAGETQYF,TGTGCCAGCAGTTACCGCGGGAGGGCCGGAGAGACCCAGTACTTC
TRBJ2-3,.,TRBV11-3,.,CASSLGVTDTQYF,TGTGCCAGCAGCTTGGGAGTCACAGATACGCAGTATTTT
TRBJ2-3,.,TRBV2,TRBD2,CASTPLAGGHTDTQYF,TGTGCCAGCACCCCCCTGGCGGGAGGACACACAGATACGCAGTATTTT
TRBJ2-2,.,TRBV5-8,.,CANYTGELFF,TGTGCCAACTACACCGGGGAGCTGTTTTTT
TRBJ2-5,.,TRBV6-1,TRBD2,CASSVPGLVTWGETQYF,TGTGCCAGCAGTGTACCGGGACTAGTCACATGGGGCGAGACCCAGTACTTC
TRBJ2-5,.,TRBV6-4,TRBD1,CASSDPTGGEETQYF,TGTGCCAGCAGTGACCCGACAGGGGGCGAAGAGACCCAGTACTTC
TRBJ1-1,.,TRBV5-1,.,CASSLGSQGTHTEAFF,TGCGCCAGCAGCTTGGGATCACAGGGAACTCACACTGAAGCTTTCTTT
TRBJ2-7,.,TRBV28,TRBD1,CASTEQGRYEQYF,TGTGCCAGCACCGAACAGGGGAGATACGAGCAGTACTTC
TRBJ2-7,.,TRBV6-5,TRBD1,CATALRDRGDEQYF,TGTGCCACCGCTCTCCGGGACAGGGGGGACGAGCAGTACTTC
TRBJ2-2,.,TRBV25-1,TRBD2,CASSERVAGVGTGELFF,TGTGCCAGCAGTGAAAGGGTTGCGGGGGTAGGCACCGGGGAGCTGTTTTTT
TRBJ2-1,.,TRBV19,.,CASMEFGYNEQFF,TGTGCCAGTATGGAGTTCGGGTACAATGAGCAGTTCTTC
TRBJ1-1,.,TRBV11-2,.,CASSPPFIGQKFVGTEAFF,TGTGCCAGCAGCCCCCCCTTTATCGGACAGAAGTTCGTGGGCACTGAAGCTTTCTTT
TRBJ1-5,.,TRBV6-1,TRBD1,CASSGNRGVGQPQHF,TGTGCCAGCAGTGGTAACAGGGGCGTTGGGCAGCCCCAGCATTTT
TRBJ2-7,.,TRBV5-6,.,CASSSTRVRTYEQYF,TGTGCCAGCAGCTCTACCCGAGTGAGAACCTACGAGCAGTACTTC
TRBJ2-5,.,TRBV5-1,TRBD1,CASSLEQGAMGTQYF,TGCGCCAGCAGCTTGGAGCAGGGGGCGATGGGGACCCAGTACTTC
TRBJ2-7,.,TRBV7-2,TRBD2,CASSLDRTSGAYEQYF,TGTGCCAGCAGCTTAGATCGGACTAGCGGGGCCTACGAGCAGTACTTC
TRBJ1-1,.,TRBV7-3,.,CASSPQANTEAFF,TGTGCCAGCAGCCCCCAGGCGAACACTGAAGCTTTCTTT
TRBJ2-4,.,TRBV10-3,.,CAISEELENIQYF,TGTGCCATCAGTGAAGAGCTAGAAAACATTCAGTACTTC
TRBJ1-3,few,TRBV4-2,.,CASSRVDKNSGNTIYF,TGTGCCAGCAGCCGAGTGGACAAGAACTCTGGAAACACCATATATTTT
TRBJ1-5,few,TRBV27,.,CASSFGAGNQPQHF,TGTGCCAGCAGTTTCGGAGCCGGGAACCAGCCCCAGCATTTT
TRBJ2-1,.,TRBV27,TRBD2,CASSPPHAGGPYNEQFF,TGTGCCAGCAGTCCCCCCCATGCGGGAGGCCCCTACAATGAGCAGTTCTTC
TRBJ1-6,.,TRBV4-1,TRBD1,CASSHPARQGLGSPLHF,TGCGCCAGCAGCCATCCCGCGAGACAGGGGTTGGGATCACCCCTCCACTTT